These T cell receptor beta chains were read from a single sample in a study of blood T cell repertoires in COVID-19. Here immunoSEQ multiplex PCR was the method, and the copy in TCRdb shows in-frame clones only, minus some. The sample holds fewer than 150,000 clones, around 84% seen once. The source material was peripheral blood. Receptor source: a human donor in a cohort sampled during active COVID-19. The CDR3 runs from the conserved cysteine through the conserved F or W. The D gene is left open where the match is weak. Clone size is not always given. Where it is, it says once, few, many or a class for expanded clones.

clone_size: .
j_call: TRBJ2-2
d_call: .
v_call: TRBV7-9
cdr3_aa: CASSFPQGLGELFF
cdr3_nt: TGTGCCAGCAGCTTCCCGCAGGGCCTCGGGGAGCTGTTTTTT

clone_size: .
j_call: TRBJ2-5
d_call: .
v_call: TRBV7-2
cdr3_aa: CASSFYTRVETQYF
cdr3_nt: TGTGCCAGCAGCTTTTACACTCGGGTTGAGACCCAGTACTTC

clone_size: .
j_call: TRBJ2-3
d_call: TRBD2
v_call: TRBV19
cdr3_aa: CASSRVSGMGDTQYF
cdr3_nt: TGTGCCAGTAGTCGGGTTAGCGGGATGGGAGATACGCAGTATTTT

clone_size: .
j_call: TRBJ1-1
d_call: TRBD1
v_call: TRBV7-3
cdr3_aa: CASSLTGGMNTEAFF
cdr3_nt: TGTGCCAGCAGCTTAACAGGGGGCATGAACACTGAAGCTTTCTTT

clone_size: medium-sized
j_call: TRBJ2-2
d_call: TRBD1
v_call: TRBV3-1/TRBV3-2
cdr3_aa: CASSPGTGDTGELFF
cdr3_nt: TGTGCCAGCAGCCCCGGGACAGGCGACACCGGGGAGCTGTTTTTT

clone_size: .
j_call: TRBJ2-7
d_call: .
v_call: TRBV11-2
cdr3_aa: CASSRQARGSLYEQYF
cdr3_nt: TGTGCCAGCAGTCGACAGGCGCGGGGGTCCCTTTACGAGCAGTACTTC

clone_size: .
j_call: TRBJ1-2
d_call: TRBD1
v_call: TRBV2
cdr3_aa: CASSGDRFGYTF
cdr3_nt: TGTGCCAGCAGTGGGGACAGATTCGGCTACACCTTC

clone_size: once
j_call: TRBJ2-1
d_call: TRBD1
v_call: TRBV7-8
cdr3_aa: CASSNRGRHGEQFF
cdr3_nt: TGTGCCAGCAGCAACAGGGGTCGTCACGGTGAGCAGTTCTTC

clone_size: .
j_call: TRBJ2-3
d_call: TRBD2
v_call: TRBV11-2
cdr3_aa: CASSSPWGIAGVPDTQYF
cdr3_nt: TGTGCCAGCAGCTCACCCTGGGGGATAGCGGGAGTCCCAGATACGCAGTATTTT

clone_size: .
j_call: TRBJ2-2
d_call: .
v_call: TRBV5-1
cdr3_aa: CASSVQGGVQSGELFF
cdr3_nt: TGCGCCAGCAGCGTCCAGGGGGGAGTTCAGTCCGGGGAGCTGTTTTTT

clone_size: .
j_call: TRBJ1-2
d_call: TRBD1
v_call: TRBV28
cdr3_aa: CASSTPGQENYGYTF
cdr3_nt: TGTGCCAGCAGTACACCGGGACAGGAGAACTATGGCTACACCTTC

clone_size: .
j_call: TRBJ2-3
d_call: TRBD1
v_call: TRBV2
cdr3_aa: CASKGQGASTDTQYF
cdr3_nt: TGTGCCAGCAAGGGACAGGGGGCTAGCACAGATACGCAGTATTTT

clone_size: .
j_call: TRBJ2-7
d_call: .
v_call: TRBV9
cdr3_aa: CASSVGVSYEQYF
cdr3_nt: TGTGCCAGCAGCGTCGGGGTCTCCTACGAGCAGTACTTC

clone_size: .
j_call: TRBJ1-4
d_call: .
v_call: TRBV15
cdr3_aa: CATSSQRTDNEKLFF
cdr3_nt: TGTGCCACCAGCAGCCAGCGGACAGATAATGAAAAACTGTTTTTT

clone_size: few
j_call: TRBJ2-3
d_call: .
v_call: TRBV19
cdr3_aa: CASSPPSSDRPGGDTQYF
cdr3_nt: TGTGCCAGTAGCCCGCCTTCCTCGGACAGGCCCGGGGGAGATACGCAGTATTTT

clone_size: .
j_call: TRBJ2-5
d_call: TRBD1
v_call: TRBV18
cdr3_aa: CASSLRTGLETQYF
cdr3_nt: TGTGCCAGCTCACTCCGGACAGGGCTAGAGACCCAGTACTTC

clone_size: .
j_call: TRBJ2-1
d_call: .
v_call: TRBV6-2/TRBV6-3
cdr3_aa: CASSDSWGSYNEQFF
cdr3_nt: TGTGCCAGCAGTGACTCCTGGGGCAGCTACAATGAGCAGTTCTTC

clone_size: .
j_call: TRBJ2-3
d_call: .
v_call: TRBV7-9
cdr3_aa: CASSLGSADTQYF
cdr3_nt: TGTGCCAGCAGCTTAGGTTCGGCAGATACGCAGTATTTT

clone_size: .
j_call: TRBJ2-5
d_call: .
v_call: TRBV5-4
cdr3_aa: CASSSEGVEYF
cdr3_nt: TGTGCCAGCAGCTCCGAGGGGGTTGAGTACTTC

clone_size: .
j_call: TRBJ2-1
d_call: .
v_call: TRBV7-3
cdr3_aa: CASSLSSGEYNEQFF
cdr3_nt: TGTGCCAGCAGCTTAAGCTCGGGAGAATACAATGAGCAGTTCTTC

clone_size: few
j_call: TRBJ2-3
d_call: TRBD2
v_call: TRBV5-1
cdr3_aa: CASSISGGVSDTQYF
cdr3_nt: TGCGCCAGCAGCATTAGCGGGGGGGTGTCAGATACGCAGTATTTT

clone_size: .
j_call: TRBJ1-2
d_call: .
v_call: TRBV4-1
cdr3_aa: CASSQDQSRGYGYTF
cdr3_nt: TGCGCCAGCAGCCAAGATCAGTCCAGGGGTTATGGCTACACCTTC

clone_size: few
j_call: TRBJ2-7
d_call: TRBD2
v_call: TRBV7-2
cdr3_aa: CASSQGLAGGYEQYF
cdr3_nt: TGTGCCAGCAGCCAAGGCCTAGCGGGAGGGTACGAGCAGTACTTC